The entry that follows covers one TCR beta chain sequence. The data stem from a study of blood T cell repertoires in COVID-19. In the original processing: Amplification of reference gene primers provided the estimated nucleated cell counts. Repertoires were generated with immunoSEQ multiplex PCR, while TCRdb's copy carries only in-frame clones and drops some. That table furnishes V, J and clone size, whereas the DNA furnished D and trimming. The sample yields 300,000 or so clones, 85% to 90% seen once. Participants' reported clinical history set cohort assignment. Germline V gene data show CDR1 as SNHLY and CDR2 as FYNNEI. The CDR3 extends over 14 amino acids. V was trimmed by 6 bases and J by 0 bases, leaving 12 bases between them.

J is TRBJ2-7 and V is TRBV2, with a weak D call TRBD1 (6 bases). The sample was PBMCs or T cells enriched from blood (not recorded which). The origin of this receptor is a woman younger than 30 who had recovered from COVID-19. The CDR3 loop is CASRFDRTSYEQYF. The CDR3 coding sequence is TGTGCCAGCAGGTTCGACAGGACCTCCTACGAGCAGTACTTC.